This TCR beta chain was retrieved from a study of blood T cell repertoires in COVID-19. Study-wide background: Sources were T cells, B-cell-depleted T cells, or PBMCs; the material itself was cDNA or gDNA.

This clone was counted a single time. Clones were read by immunoSEQ multiplex PCR, and TCRdb kept only the in-frame ones, dropping some. Of about 60,000 clones in the sample, about 82% were seen once. The TCR comes from a human donor in a cohort sampled during active COVID-19. Sequencing was performed on peripheral blood.

DNA of the CDR3: TGTGCCAGCAGCGTACCCGACAGCCAAGAGACCCAGTACTTC. As protein: CASSVPDSQETQYF. The chain uses TRBV5-4 and TRBJ2-5; D is perhaps TRBD1 (5 bases). In germline, CDR1 is SGHNT, CDR2 YYREEE (reference sequence). This CDR3 has 14 residues. Trimming took off 4 bases at V and 1 base at J, with 11 bases between the two ends.